Listed below are T cell receptor beta chains from one sample, sequenced in a study of blood T cell repertoires in COVID-19. Libraries were prepared by immunoSEQ multiplex PCR; TCRdb keeps only in-frame clonotypes and omits some of them. The sample includes fewer than 350,000 clones, 80% to 90% seen only once; the top ten take roughly 12%. The sequencing sample was made of peripheral blood. These receptor sequences come from a woman between 25 and 40 years old with COVID-19, enrolled during active disease. The CDR3 runs from the conserved cysteine through the conserved F or W. D genes are given only for firm matches. Only some rows state a clone size, as once, few, many or a class for expanded clones.

>TRBV11-2|TRBJ2-2|.|TRBD2
CASNLLLAGYTGELFF
TGTGCCAGCAACCTACTACTAGCGGGCTACACCGGGGAGCTGTTTTTT
>TRBV5-6|TRBJ2-7|.|TRBD2
CASSRISGGLLYEQYF
TGTGCCAGCAGCCGTATTAGCGGGGGACTACTCTACGAGCAGTACTTC
>TRBV27|TRBJ1-2|.|.
CASSLFRNYGYTF
TGTGCCAGCAGTTTATTCCGTAACTATGGCTACACCTTC
>TRBV24-1|TRBJ1-2|.|.
CATSDLTRTYGYTF
TGTGCCACCAGTGACCTGACACGGACATATGGCTACACCTTC
>TRBV29-1|TRBJ2-5|.|.
CSVRRGLGETQYF
TGCAGCGTCCGTCGAGGGCTGGGGGAGACCCAGTACTTC
>TRBV5-8|TRBJ2-1|.|TRBD2
CASSGPGLAGYNEQFF
TGTGCCAGCAGCGGCCCGGGACTAGCGGGCTACAATGAGCAGTTCTTC
>TRBV7-9|TRBJ1-2|.|.
CASSLEIMDSSRYGYTF
TGTGCCAGCAGCTTAGAGATAATGGACAGCTCGCGGTATGGCTACACCTTC
>TRBV7-9|TRBJ2-1|.|TRBD2
CASSHTSGAYNEQFF
TGTGCCAGCAGCCACACTAGCGGGGCCTACAATGAGCAGTTCTTC
>TRBV4-1|TRBJ1-6|few|.
CASSQEGARGSLHF
TGCGCCAGCAGCCAAGAGGGGGCCCGCGGGTCCCTCCACTTT
>TRBV27|TRBJ2-7|.|TRBD1
CASSWSAGTGGGEQYF
TGTGCCAGCAGTTGGAGCGCCGGGACAGGGGGCGGCGAGCAGTACTTC
>TRBV5-5|TRBJ1-2|once|TRBD1
CASTPVGTAYYGYTF
TGTGCCAGCACCCCAGTAGGGACAGCCTACTATGGCTACACCTTC
>TRBV28|TRBJ2-2|few|TRBD1
CASIPGQMNTGELFF
TGTGCCAGCATACCGGGACAGATGAACACCGGGGAGCTGTTTTTT
>TRBV4-1|TRBJ2-7|.|TRBD1
CAGSIKTGAWGRYEQYF
TGCGCCGGCTCGATTAAAACAGGGGCCTGGGGCCGCTACGAGCAGTACTTC
>TRBV5-4|TRBJ1-1|.|.
CASSLGMGGATSTEAFF
TGTGCCAGCAGCTTGGGAATGGGGGGGGCCACGTCGACTGAAGCTTTCTTT
>TRBV10-3|TRBJ2-7|.|TRBD1
CAISIIRGSSYEQYF
TGTGCCATCAGCATTATCAGGGGGAGCTCCTACGAGCAGTACTTC
>TRBV3-1/TRBV3-2|TRBJ2-6|.|.
CASSQDSHSGANVLTF
TGTGCCAGCAGCCAAGATAGCCACTCTGGGGCCAACGTCCTGACTTTC
>TRBV27|TRBJ1-1|.|.
CASSAGAEAFF
TGTGCCAGCAGTGCAGGCGCTGAAGCTTTCTTT
>TRBV3-1/TRBV3-2|TRBJ2-1|once|.
CASSRTRVEQFF
TGTGCCAGCAGCCGCACGCGGGTAGAGCAGTTCTTC